The T cell receptor (beta chain) under discussion was sequenced for a study of blood T cell repertoires in COVID-19. Study at large: The analysed material was cDNA or gDNA that came from T cells, B-cell-depleted T cells, or PBMCs.

The germline CDR1 and CDR2 sequences are SGHAT and FQNNGV. CDR3 length: 13 amino acids. V was shortened by 3 bases and J by 0 bases, with 3 bases between the two germline ends. In the source study's methods: Estimates of nucleated cell counts were drawn from the amplification of reference gene primers. Sequencing was performed with immunoSEQ multiplex PCR; in TCRdb, only in-frame clones are kept and a portion is missing. D and trimming were read from the DNA, whereas the V and J calls and clone size are those reported in that table. The sample contains 140,000 to 150,000 clones, roughly 87% of which appear only once.

The sequenced sample consisted of peripheral blood. The V gene is TRBV11-2, the J gene TRBJ1-3; unclear D gene. This TCR derives from a man in his sixties or seventies with acute or convalescent COVID-19. CDR3 protein: CASSLSSGNTIYF. CDR3 nucleotide sequence: TGTGCCAGCAGCTTGAGCTCTGGAAACACCATATATTTT. Full variable domain (outside the CDR3, taken from reference TRBV11-2 and TRBJ1-3): EAGVAQSPRYKIIEKRQSVAFWCNPISGHATLYWYQQILGQGPKLLIQFQNNGVVDDSQLPKDRFSAERLKGVDSTLKIQPAKLEDSAVYLCASSLSSGNTIYFGEGSWLTVV.